The 13 T cell receptor beta chains given below trace back to one sample, sequenced in a study of T cell changes during pregnancy in multiple sclerosis. Assay used: immunoSEQ multiplex PCR; TCRdb lists only in-frame clones, some missing. The table has more than 80,000 clones, approximately 90% seen once. This material consisted of peripheral blood, taken after pregnancy. The receptors were gathered from a female donor with multiple sclerosis, enrolled in a pregnancy study.

The chain couples TRBV5-1 to TRBJ2-7, with D possibly matching TRBD2 (5 bases). This CDR3 region has 13 residues. V lost 7 bases and J 3 bases, leaving 14 bases between the germline ends. Germline CDR1 reads SGHRS; CDR2 reads YFSETQ. The CDR3: CASATSGFYEQYF. CDR3 nucleotides: TGCGCCAGCGCCACATCGGGGTTCTACGAGCAGTACTTC.

The rearrangement uses TRBV5-5 and TRBJ1-6; no clear D. The CDR3 sequence is 15 residues long. Trimming cost V 0 bases and J 4 bases, with 8 bases left between them. The germline CDR1 and CDR2 sequences are SGHKS and YYEKEE (reference sequence). The CDR3 nucleotides read TGTGCCAGCAGCTTGGTTGCGGGATATAATTCACCCCTCCACTTT. Translated: CASSLVAGYNSPLHF.

The chain combines TRBV5-1 with TRBJ2-7; 9 bases match TRBD1. The CDR3 totals 16 residues. The V and J ends lost 4 bases and 0 bases, in that order; junction bases with no gene match: 8. Germline CDR1 is SGHRS and CDR2 is YFSETQ. The CDR3: CASSAQATGGSYEQYF. DNA of the CDR3: TGCGCCAGCAGCGCACAGGCGACAGGGGGCTCCTACGAGCAGTACTTC.

This clone turned up a few times. This chain links TRBV7-6 with TRBJ1-5; D ambiguous. The CDR3 has 14 residues. Germline V gene sequence: CDR1 SGHVS, CDR2 FNYEAQ. Trimming stripped 3 bases from V and 6 bases from J, with 12 bases between. In DNA, the CDR3 is TGTGCCAGCAGCTTGTCCGGTTCGCCTCAGCCCCAGCATTTT. It codes for CASSLSGSPQPQHF. The full variable domain, rest sourced from reference TRBV7-6 and TRBJ1-5, is GAGVSQSPRYKVTKRGQDVALRCDPISGHVSLYWYRQALGQGPEFLTYFNYEAQQDKSGLPNDRFSAERPEGSISTLTIQRTEQRDSAMYRCASSLSGSPQPQHFGDGTRLSIL.

This chain connects TRBV6-1 to TRBJ1-2; maybe TRBD1 (5 bases). The V gene's germline CDR1 is MNHNS and CDR2 SASEGT. The CDR3 loop spans 14 amino acids. V was cut by 0 bases and J by 8 bases, with 13 bases left in between. The CDR3 nucleotides read TGTGCCAGCAGTGAAGCGAAGGGGTTGTGGGGCTACACCTTC. Its protein product is CASSEAKGLWGYTF.

The chain combines TRBV6-1 with TRBJ2-5, with D perhaps matching TRBD1 (7 bases). Germline CDR1 reads MNHNS; CDR2 reads SASEGT. V shed 4 bases and J shed 2 bases, with 11 bases lying between them. This CDR3 comprises 14 residues. CDR3 sequence (DNA): TGTGCCAGCAGTGGCCAGGGGGGACAAGAGACCCAGTACTTC. Translating gives CASSGQGGQETQYF.

The rearrangement uses TRBV5-1 and TRBJ1-1; 9 bases line up with TRBD1. The germline CDR1 and CDR2 sequences are SGHRS and YFSETQ. Trimming took 4 bases from V and 0 from J; bases not matched to a gene: 13. This CDR3 is built from 18 residues. CDR3 DNA sequence: TGCGCCAGCAGCCGGAGTGGGACAGGGATAAGGCTGAACACTGAAGCTTTCTTT. It encodes CASSRSGTGIRLNTEAFF.

This chain links TRBV27 with TRBJ1-2, with D possibly matching TRBD1 (6 bases). V lost 5 bases, J lost 4 bases, and 14 bases lay in between. Per germline, CDR1 MNHEY and CDR2 SMNVEV (reference sequence). The CDR3 has 14 amino acids. CDR3 region: CASSVSGTSYGYTF. CDR3 DNA sequence: TGTGCCAGCAGTGTCTCCGGGACAAGCTATGGCTACACCTTC.

This chain connects TRBV19 to TRBJ1-3, with TRBD1 matching over 7 bases. Unmatched junction bases numbered 13, after V lost 5 bases and J lost 0 bases. Germline CDR1 and CDR2: LNHDA and SQIVND (reference sequence). The CDR3 is 18 amino acids. CDR3 protein: CASSSLPGQWGSGNTIYF. CDR3 nucleotides: TGTGCCAGTAGTTCGCTCCCGGGACAGTGGGGCTCTGGAAACACCATATATTTT.

As to this clone: At one end, the junction sequence differs from germline, possibly due to a read error. This sequence joins TRBV7-9 and TRBJ1-2; D might be TRBD1 (6 bases). The CDR3 spans 13 residues. Germline CDR1 SEHNR, CDR2 FQNEAQ (reference sequence). The CDR3 DNA follows: TGTGCCAGCAGCTTAGAGGGGTCGGGACACCGGGACTTC. Its translation: CASSLEGSGHRDF.

The V call is TRBV5-1, the J call TRBJ2-1; D not resolved. The germline V gene encodes CDR1 SGHRS and CDR2 YFSETQ. The CDR3 length is 16 residues. V was pared by 0 bases and J by 8 bases, with 18 bases between. The chain's CDR3 is CASSLAALLPEDEQFF. Here the CDR3 DNA reads TGCGCCAGCAGCTTGGCAGCATTACTCCCCGAGGATGAGCAGTTCTTC. The variable domain in full, with the rest retrieved from reference TRBV5-1 and TRBJ2-1, is KAGVTQTPRYLIKTRGQQVTLSCSPISGHRSVSWYQQTPGQGLQFLFEYFSETQRNKGNFPGRFSGRQFSNSRSEMNVSTLELGDSALYLCASSLAALLPEDEQFFGPGTRLTVL.

The J gene is TRBJ1-4, the V gene TRBV7-8; D not certain. With 5 bases removed from V and 8 bases from J, the gap between germline ends came to 18 bases. Germline values: CDR1 SGHVS, CDR2 FQNEAQ. The CDR3 totals 15 residues. CDR3 coding DNA: TGTGCCAGCAGCCCTTGGGCGAGAAGTGACGAAAAACTGTTTTTT. Translation: CASSPWARSDEKLFF.

In this sample, this clone turned up once. The CDR3 sequence: CASSLRTGGSGRTDTQYF. The DNA of the CDR3 is TGTGCCAGCAGCCTCAGAACCGGGGGGTCAGGGAGAACAGATACGCAGTATTTT. The chain has TRBV7-3 and TRBJ2-3; 7 nucleotides line up with TRBD2. After removal of 5 bases from V and 3 bases from J, the junction contained 17 bases not matched to a gene. CDR1 and CDR2 from the germline V gene are SGHTA and FQGTGA. The CDR3 is 18 amino acids.